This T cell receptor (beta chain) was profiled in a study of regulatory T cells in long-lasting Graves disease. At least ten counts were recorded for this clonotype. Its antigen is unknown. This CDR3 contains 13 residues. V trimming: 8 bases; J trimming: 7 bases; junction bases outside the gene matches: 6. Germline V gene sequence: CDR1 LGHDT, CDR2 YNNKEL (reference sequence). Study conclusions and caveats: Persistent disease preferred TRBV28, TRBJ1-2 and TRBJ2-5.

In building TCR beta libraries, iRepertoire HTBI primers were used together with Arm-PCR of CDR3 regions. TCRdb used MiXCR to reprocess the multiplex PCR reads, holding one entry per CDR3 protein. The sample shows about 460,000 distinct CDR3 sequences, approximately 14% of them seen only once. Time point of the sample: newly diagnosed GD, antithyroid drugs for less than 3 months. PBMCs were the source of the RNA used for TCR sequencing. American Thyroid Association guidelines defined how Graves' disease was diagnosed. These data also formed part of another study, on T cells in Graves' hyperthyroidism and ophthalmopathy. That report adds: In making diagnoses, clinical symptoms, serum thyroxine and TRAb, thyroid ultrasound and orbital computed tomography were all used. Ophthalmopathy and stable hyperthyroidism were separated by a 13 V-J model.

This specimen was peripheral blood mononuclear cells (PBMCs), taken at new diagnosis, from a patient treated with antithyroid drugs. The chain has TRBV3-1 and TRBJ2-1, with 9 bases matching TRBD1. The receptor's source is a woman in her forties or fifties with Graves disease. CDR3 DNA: TGTGCCAGCGAGACAGGGGGTGGTAATGAGCAGTTCTTC. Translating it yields CASETGGGNEQFF.